Given below is one T cell receptor (beta chain) in context. What it binds is not known. The protocol was immunoSEQ multiplex PCR, while the TCRdb copy is restricted to in-frame clones and leaves out a portion. The top ten hold under 2% of the sample, which has more than 70,000 clones, 90% to 96% seen once. This sample is part of a study of T cell clonotyping in hematopoietic cell transplantation. Across the whole study: Pretransplant recipient samples were taken after cytoreduction. Findings of the study overall: After transplant, recipient diversity fell while pathologically expanded clonotypes grew through day 180. Cells were unsorted, so CD4 and CD8 contributions were not separated.

The time point here: recipient sample about 28 days before transplant, after cytoreduction. Germline V gene sequence: CDR1 SGDLS, CDR2 YYNGEE. The V and J ends lost 4 bases and 3 bases respectively, with 16 bases between them. The CDR3 has 15 residues. The rearrangement uses TRBV9 and TRBJ1-1, with D uncertain. The sample consisted of peripheral blood mononuclear cells, taken before stem cell transplant. This sequence originates from a woman in her forties or fifties with acute myeloid leukemia. Some clones in this sample may be carry-over from other donors' samples. CDR3 sequence: CASSPWDRPDTEAFF. For the CDR3, the DNA is TGTGCCAGCAGCCCGTGGGATAGGCCGGACACTGAAGCTTTCTTT. Looking up the rest from reference TRBV9 and TRBJ1-1 gives the full variable domain: DSGVTQTPKHLITATGQRVTLRCSPRSGDLSVYWYQQSLDQGLQFLIQYYNGEERAKGNILERFSAQQFPDLHSELNLSSLELGDSALYFCASSPWDRPDTEAFFGQGTRLTVV.